Sequencing of this TCR beta chain was carried out in a study of T cell responses to AZD1222 COVID-19 vaccine. This CDR3 has 13 amino acids. V shed 0 bases and J shed 6 bases, with 9 bases lying between them. Germline V gives CDR1 SGHRS, CDR2 YFSETQ. Notes on the study in general: Reports indicate that nearly half of spike-specific TCRs are directed at unmutated variant regions. Researchers took repertoire samples only after the peak T cell response had come.

Libraries were prepared by immunoSEQ multiplex PCR; TCRdb keeps only in-frame clonotypes and omits some of them. This table has roughly 150,000 clones, about nine tenths appearing once. As to this clone: Its cognate antigen is unknown.

The source of this sequence is an adult who received the AZD1222 COVID-19 vaccine. Sample: peripheral blood, taken 28 days after the second AZD1222 dose. The chain uses TRBV5-1 and TRBJ1-1; D uncertain. The CDR3 spells CASSLDSVAEAFF. Here the CDR3 DNA reads TGCGCCAGCAGCTTGGATTCGGTGGCTGAAGCTTTCTTT.